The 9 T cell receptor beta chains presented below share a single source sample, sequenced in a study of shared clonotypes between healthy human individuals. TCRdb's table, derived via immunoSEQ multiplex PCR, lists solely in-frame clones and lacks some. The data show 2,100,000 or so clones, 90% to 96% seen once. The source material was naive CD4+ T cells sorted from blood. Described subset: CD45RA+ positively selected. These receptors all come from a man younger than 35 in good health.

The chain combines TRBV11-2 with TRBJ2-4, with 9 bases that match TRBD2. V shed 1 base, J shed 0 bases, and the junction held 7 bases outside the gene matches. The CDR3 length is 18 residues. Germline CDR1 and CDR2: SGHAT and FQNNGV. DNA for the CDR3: TGTGCCAGCAGCTTAGTCGGTACTAGCGGGTTAGCCAAAAACATTCAGTACTTC. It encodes CASSLVGTSGLAKNIQYF. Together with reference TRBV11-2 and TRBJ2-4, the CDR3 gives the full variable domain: EAGVAQSPRYKIIEKRQSVAFWCNPISGHATLYWYQQILGQGPKLLIQFQNNGVVDDSQLPKDRFSAERLKGVDSTLKIQPAKLEDSAVYLCASSLVGTSGLAKNIQYFGAGTRLSVL.

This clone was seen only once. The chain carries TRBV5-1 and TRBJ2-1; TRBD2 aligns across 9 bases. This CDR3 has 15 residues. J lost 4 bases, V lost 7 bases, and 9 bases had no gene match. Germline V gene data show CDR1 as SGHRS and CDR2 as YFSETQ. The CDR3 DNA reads TGCGCCAGCTTCCGGCGGGAGGGCCTGTACAATGAGCAGTTCTTC. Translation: CASFRREGLYNEQFF.

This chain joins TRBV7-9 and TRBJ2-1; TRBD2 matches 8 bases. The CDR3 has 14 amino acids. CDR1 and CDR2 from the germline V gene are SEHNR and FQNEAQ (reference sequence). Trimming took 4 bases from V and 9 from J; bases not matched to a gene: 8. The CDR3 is CASSWGSGNVEQFF. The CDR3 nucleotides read TGTGCCAGCAGCTGGGGTAGCGGGAATGTTGAGCAGTTCTTC.

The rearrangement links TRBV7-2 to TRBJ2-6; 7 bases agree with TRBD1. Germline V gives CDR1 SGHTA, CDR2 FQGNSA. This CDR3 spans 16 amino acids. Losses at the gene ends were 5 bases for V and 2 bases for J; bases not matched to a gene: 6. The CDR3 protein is CASSLSRGPGANVLTF. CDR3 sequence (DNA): TGTGCCAGCAGCCTCTCAAGGGGGCCTGGGGCCAACGTCCTGACTTTC.

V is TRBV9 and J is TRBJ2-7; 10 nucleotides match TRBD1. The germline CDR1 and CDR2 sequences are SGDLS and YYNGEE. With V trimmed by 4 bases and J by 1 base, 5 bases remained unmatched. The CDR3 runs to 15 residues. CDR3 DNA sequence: TGTGCCAGCAGCCTCTCGGACAGGGGGTCCTACGAGCAGTACTTC. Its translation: CASSLSDRGSYEQYF.

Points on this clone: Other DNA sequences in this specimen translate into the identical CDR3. CDR3 region: CASSVTSGSYNEQFF. In nucleotides, the CDR3 is TGTGCCAGCAGCGTTACTAGCGGGTCATACAATGAGCAGTTCTTC. The rearrangement joins TRBV9 to TRBJ2-1; 9 bases line up with TRBD2. The CDR3 consists of 15 residues. Germline CDR1 and CDR2: SGDLS and YYNGEE. Unmatched junction bases numbered 4, after V lost 2 bases and J lost 4 bases.

This CDR3 is CASSLAAGTGTTEAFF. CDR3 in DNA: TGTGCCAGCAGCTTAGCGGCCGGGACAGGGACGACTGAAGCTTTCTTT. This sequence joins TRBV7-9 and TRBJ1-1; 9 nucleotides align to TRBD1. With 0 bases clipped from V and 5 bases from J, the junction kept 7 bases outside the gene matches. Germline CDR1 is SEHNR and CDR2 is FQNEAQ (reference sequence). The CDR3 runs to 16 residues.

The CDR3 loop reads CASGFNSQAIMNTEAFF. Here the CDR3 DNA reads TGTGCTAGTGGTTTTAATTCCCAGGCTATTATGAACACTGAAGCTTTCTTT. The V call is TRBV12-5, the J call TRBJ1-1; no reliable D call. Trimming cost V 3 bases and J 0 bases, with 17 bases left between them. Germline V gene data show CDR1 as LGHNT and CDR2 as FRNRAP. The CDR3 sequence is 17 residues long.

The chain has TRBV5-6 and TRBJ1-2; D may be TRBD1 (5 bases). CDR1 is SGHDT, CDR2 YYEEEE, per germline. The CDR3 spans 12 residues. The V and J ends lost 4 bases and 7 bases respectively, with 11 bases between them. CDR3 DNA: TGTGCCAGCAGCCTAGATGGGGGTGGCTACACCTTC. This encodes CASSLDGGGYTF.